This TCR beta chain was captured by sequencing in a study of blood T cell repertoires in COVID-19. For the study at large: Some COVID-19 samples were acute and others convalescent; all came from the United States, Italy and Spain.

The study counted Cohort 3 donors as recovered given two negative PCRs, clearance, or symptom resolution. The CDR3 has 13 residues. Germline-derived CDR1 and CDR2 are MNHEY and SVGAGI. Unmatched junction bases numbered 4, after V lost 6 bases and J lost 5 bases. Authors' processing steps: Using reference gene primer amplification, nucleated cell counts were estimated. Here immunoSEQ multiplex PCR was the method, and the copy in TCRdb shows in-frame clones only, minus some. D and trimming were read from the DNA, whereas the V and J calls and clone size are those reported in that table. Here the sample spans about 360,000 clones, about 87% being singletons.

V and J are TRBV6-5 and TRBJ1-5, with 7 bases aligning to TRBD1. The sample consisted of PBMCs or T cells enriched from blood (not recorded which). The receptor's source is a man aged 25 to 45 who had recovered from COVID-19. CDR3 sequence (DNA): TGTGCCAGCAGCGTACAGGGGTATCAGCCCCAGCATTTT. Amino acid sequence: CASSVQGYQPQHF.